The 10 T cell receptor beta chains listed next were all sequenced from one sample in a study of blood T cell repertoires in COVID-19. Data came from immunoSEQ multiplex PCR; TCRdb stores just in-frame clones and leaves some out. The repertoire consists of approximately 230,000 clones, with roughly 89% occurring once and the leading ten covering approximately 2%. Sample: peripheral blood. The receptors here all came from a man younger than 40 who had recovered from COVID-19.

V gene TRBV6-5 combines with J gene TRBJ1-6; D might be TRBD1 (5 bases). CDR1 and CDR2 from the germline V gene are MNHEY and SVGAGI. The V gene lost 10 bases and the J gene lost 7 bases, with 11 bases spanning the gap. The CDR3 runs to 12 residues. The CDR3 spells CAIGGGNSPLHF. The DNA for the CDR3 is TGTGCCATCGGGGGGGGGAATTCACCCCTCCACTTT.

The V call is TRBV11-2, the J call TRBJ2-2, with TRBD2 as a possible D gene (5 bases). Trimming took off 6 bases at V and 3 bases at J, with 14 bases between the two ends. The V gene's germline CDR1 is SGHAT and CDR2 FQNNGV. The CDR3 contains 15 residues. The chain's CDR3 is CASRREFRDTGELFF. The CDR3 DNA sequence: TGTGCCAGCAGGAGGGAATTTCGGGACACCGGGGAGCTGTTTTTT.

In nucleotides, the CDR3 is TGTGCCAGCAGCTTGCCGGTCTTGGCTGACAAACCGCCAGATACGCAGTATTTT. Protein sequence: CASSLPVLADKPPDTQYF. The chain joins TRBV5-4 to TRBJ2-3; D call uncertain. V was shortened by 1 base and J by 4 bases, with 22 bases between the two germline ends. Germline V gene lookup returns CDR1 SGHNT and CDR2 YYREEE (reference sequence). This CDR3 has 18 amino acids.

The chain employs TRBV2 and TRBJ1-1, with TRBD1 matching over 11 bases. The CDR3 length is 14 residues. The J segment lost 4 bases and the V segment lost 6 bases, leaving 4 bases of the junction unmatched. Germline loops: CDR1 SNHLY, CDR2 FYNNEI. CDR3 nucleotide sequence: TGTGCCAGCAGCTCCGGGACAGGGGGCACTGAAGCTTTCTTT. This sequence encodes CASSSGTGGTEAFF. Combining the CDR3 with reference TRBV2 and TRBJ1-1 gives the whole variable domain EPEVTQTPSHQVTQMGQEVILRCVPISNHLYFYWYRQILGQKVEFLVSFYNNEISEKSEIFDDQFSVERPDGSNFTLKIRSTKLEDSAMYFCASSSGTGGTEAFFGQGTRLTVV.

The chain recombines TRBV4-1 with TRBJ2-1; 8 positions agree with TRBD1. CDR1 is MGHRA, CDR2 YSYEKL, per germline. There are 17 residues in the CDR3. The J segment lost 9 bases and the V segment lost 0 bases, leaving 13 bases of the junction unmatched. The CDR3 loop reads CASSQDFGQGVWSEQFF. As DNA, the CDR3 is TGCGCCAGCAGCCAAGACTTTGGACAGGGTGTTTGGAGTGAGCAGTTCTTC.

The V and J genes are TRBV9 and TRBJ2-1; tentatively, D is TRBD2 (6 bases). CDR3 size: 15 residues. Germline V gene data show CDR1 as SGDLS and CDR2 as YYNGEE. V lost 5 bases, J lost 9 bases, and 21 bases lay in between. CDR3 residues: CASRHLRPGAGEQFF. CDR3 sequence (DNA): TGTGCCAGCAGGCATTTGAGACCGGGAGCGGGTGAGCAGTTCTTC.

This chain links TRBV19 with TRBJ2-5, with 9 bases identical to TRBD2. V trimming: 1 base; J trimming: 5 bases; junction bases outside the gene matches: 5. The germline gives CDR1 LNHDA, CDR2 SQIVND (reference sequence). This CDR3 has 15 residues. CDR3 amino acids: CASSIGLAVRETQYF. The CDR3 bases are TGTGCCAGTAGTATAGGACTAGCGGTCCGGGAGACCCAGTACTTC.

V usage is TRBV7-9 and J usage is TRBJ2-1; 9 bases agree with TRBD1. CDR3 size: 14 residues. The germline V gene encodes CDR1 SEHNR and CDR2 FQNEAQ (reference sequence). The trim removed 4 bases at V and 6 bases at J, leaving 4 bases unmatched. This CDR3 is CASSYRDRVNEQFF. As DNA, the CDR3 is TGTGCCAGCAGCTACCGGGACAGGGTCAATGAGCAGTTCTTC.

This clone was seen a handful of times. V gene TRBV5-1 combines with J gene TRBJ1-1; D ambiguous. There are 15 residues in the CDR3. The V gene's germline CDR1 is SGHRS and CDR2 YFSETQ. The V and J ends lost 4 bases and 3 bases respectively, with 16 bases between them. CDR3 coding DNA: TGCGCCAGCAGCGGAGGGCGCGCGAGATACACTGAAGCTTTCTTT. It codes for CASSGGRARYTEAFF.

V is TRBV18 and J is TRBJ1-1, with 7 positions matching TRBD1. Losses at the gene ends were 0 bases for V and 2 bases for J; bases not matched to a gene: 3. The CDR3 sequence is 15 residues long. CDR1 is KGHSH and CDR2 is LQKENI in the germline V gene. The DNA of the CDR3 is TGTGCCAGCTCACCACCGACAGGGTTCAACACTGAAGCTTTCTTT. This gives the protein CASSPPTGFNTEAFF.